This T cell receptor (beta chain) was sequenced during a study of OX40 agonist ivuxolimab in advanced cancers. Study context: The treatment was a fully human IgG2 OX40 agonist, ivuxolimab.

Only in-frame clones appear in the TCRdb table, and some are missing; sequencing was by immunoSEQ multiplex PCR. The table has about 40,000 clones, around 88% seen once. CDR1 is GTSNPN, CDR2 SVGIG, per germline (reference sequence). This CDR3 has 16 amino acids. Trimming took 5 bases from V and 0 from J; bases not matched to a gene: 7. The source is an adult with an advanced solid tumor such as melanoma, head and neck, liver or kidney cancer. The sequences come from CD4+ or CD8+ T cells sorted from blood, collected in a trial of the OX40 agonist ivuxolimab. This chain uses TRBV30 with TRBJ1-2; 12 bases agree with TRBD1. Here the CDR3 DNA reads TGTGCCTGGCTTCCGGGACAGGGGGCCGCTAACTATGGCTACACCTTC. This translates into CAWLPGQGAANYGYTF.